The 11 T cell receptor beta chains presented below share a single source sample, sequenced in a study of cytomegalovirus exposure and HLA in healthy donors. Primers: 60 Vbeta forward and 13 Jbeta reverse. Libraries were prepared by immunoSEQ multiplex PCR; TCRdb keeps only in-frame clonotypes and omits some of them. Seen in this sample are 150,000 to 200,000 clones; the ten most common clones hold approximately 6.9%. Input material: PBMCs. The receptors shown here come from a young man in good health and CMV-seronegative.

The V and J genes are TRBV7-2 and TRBJ1-4, with TRBD1 matching over 9 bases. The germline V gene has CDR1 SGHTA and CDR2 FQGNSA. V shed 3 bases and J 8 bases; nucleotides not matched to a gene: 10. CDR3 length: 16 residues. This chain's CDR3 is CASSFGPGQGYEKLFF. CDR3 nucleotide sequence: TGTGCCAGCAGCTTTGGGCCGGGACAGGGATACGAAAAACTGTTTTTT.

The rearrangement uses TRBV27 and TRBJ2-7, with TRBD1 identical over 7 bases. The CDR3 contains 14 residues. V was pared by 5 bases and J by 4 bases, with 8 bases of the junction left unmatched. The germline CDR1 and CDR2 sequences are MNHEY and SMNVEV (reference sequence). CDR3 sequence: CASSPGQSLYEQYF. For the CDR3, the DNA is TGTGCCAGCAGTCCGGGACAGAGTTTATACGAGCAGTACTTC.

The chain recombines TRBV27 with TRBJ1-5; D is unclear. Trimming cost V 1 base and J 1 base, with 5 bases left between them. Germline V lookup: CDR1 MNHEY, CDR2 SMNVEV (reference sequence). This CDR3 has 14 amino acids. The CDR3 sequence is CASSLYGSNQPQHF. The CDR3 nucleotides are TGTGCCAGCAGTTTATATGGCAGCAATCAGCCCCAGCATTTT.

V is TRBV29-1 and J is TRBJ1-1; D may be TRBD1 (5 bases). The CDR3 runs 14 residues. The germline gives CDR1 SQVTM, CDR2 ANQGSEA. V was clipped by 7 bases and J by 0 bases, with 15 bases between them. DNA for the CDR3: TGCAGCGGACGTGCGGGGCTCATGAACACTGAAGCTTTCTTT. It translates to CSGRAGLMNTEAFF.

This chain links TRBV15 with TRBJ2-5; 7 bases map to TRBD1. The DNA end is a closer match to TRBJ2-7, so the J assignment may be wrong. Germline V CDR1 and CDR2: LNHNV, YYDKDF (reference sequence). The CDR3 is 15 amino acids. The CDR3 nucleotides read TGTGCCACCAGCAGAGCCCCGGGACAGTCCTACGAGCAGTACTTC. It codes for CATSRAPGQSYEQYF.

The rearrangement joins TRBV28 to TRBJ1-3; weak D call: TRBD1 (5 bases). Germline values: CDR1 MDHEN, CDR2 SYDVKM. This CDR3 is 16 amino acids long. Trimming shortened V by 3 bases and J by 4 bases, and 16 bases separated the two germline ends. The CDR3 DNA reads as TGTGCCAGCAGTTTTTCAGGGTTCGCCTCAGGAAACACCATATATTTT. Translation: CASSFSGFASGNTIYF.

The rearrangement joins TRBV19 to TRBJ2-4, with 7 nucleotides matching TRBD2. The J segment lost 0 bases and the V segment lost 5 bases, leaving 16 bases of the junction unmatched. Germline V gene data show CDR1 as LNHDA and CDR2 as SQIVND (reference sequence). This CDR3 contains 19 residues. DNA for the CDR3: TGTGCCAGTAGTTTACAGCGGGCAGGGAGGGGAATAGCCAAAAACATTCAGTACTTC. Translating gives CASSLQRAGRGIAKNIQYF.

This sequence joins TRBV5-1 and TRBJ1-2; D may be TRBD1 (6 bases). This CDR3 is 15 amino acids long. From germline, CDR1 is SGHRS and CDR2 YFSETQ. The ends were cut back, 5 bases at V and 5 bases at J, with 19 bases in the middle. CDR3 nucleotides: TGCGCCAGCAGGGATGGCTCCGGGACATCTTATGGCTACACCTTC. The encoded protein is CASRDGSGTSYGYTF.

V is TRBV7-2 and J is TRBJ2-4; possible D gene TRBD2, 5 bases. V lost 1 base, J lost 10 bases, and 8 bases lay in between. CDR3 length equals 12 residues. Germline CDR1 SGHTA, CDR2 FQGNSA. The CDR3: CASSLGSVIQYF. CDR3 coding DNA: TGTGCCAGCAGCTTAGGTAGCGTTATTCAGTACTTC.

The genes are TRBV7-3 and TRBJ2-3; TRBD2 agrees at 10 bases. Germline V CDR1 and CDR2: SGHTA, FQGTGA. V was clipped by 4 bases and J by 1 base; unmatched bases: 17. The CDR3 loop spans 20 amino acids. This CDR3 reads CASSSVGASGRTPGTDTQYF. As DNA, the CDR3 is TGTGCCAGCAGCTCAGTGGGGGCTAGCGGGAGAACTCCGGGCACAGATACGCAGTATTTT.

The chain employs TRBV19 and TRBJ1-5, with 9 positions matching TRBD1. From germline, CDR1 is LNHDA and CDR2 SQIVND (reference sequence). J gave up 1 base and V 8 bases, and 6 bases lay outside the gene matches. The CDR3 contains 15 residues. The CDR3 sequence is CASRPTGGSNQPQHF. DNA of the CDR3: TGTGCCAGTCGGCCGACAGGGGGGAGCAATCAGCCCCAGCATTTT.